Each of the 11 T cell receptor beta chains below was sequenced from the same sample in a study of T cells in Graves' hyperthyroidism and ophthalmopathy. Amplification of TCR beta CDR3 regions used RNA as the template. During a first-round RT-PCR of the TCR CDR3, the HTBI primer set was used. TCRdb reanalysed the multiplex PCR reads using MiXCR and keeps one entry per CDR3 protein. The sample gives roughly 500,000 distinct CDR3 sequences, about 45% of which show up once; roughly 20% is in the top ten. Material for sequencing was peripheral blood or thyroid tissue (not recorded which). All receptors come from an adult woman with Graves' disease, either hyperthyroidism or ophthalmopathy (not recorded which).

Comments on this clonotype: The junction does not match germline at one end; this may be a read error. The genes are TRBV6-4 and TRBJ1-1; TRBD1 is a possible D gene (6 bases). The CDR3 covers 15 residues. Germline V gives CDR1 MRHNA, CDR2 SNTAGT. The CDR3 region is CACSALTGAQTEAFF. CDR3 sequence (DNA): TGTGCCTGCAGTGCTCTTACGGGGGCACAAACTGAAGCTTTCTTT.

The chain is built from TRBV12-3 or TRBV12-4 and TRBJ1-1, with 9 bases lining up with TRBD1. The CDR3 has 13 residues. The junction had 8 bases not matched to a gene; V was cut back by 4 bases and J by 11 bases. The chain's CDR3 is CASSWPGQGGAFF. Written as DNA, the CDR3 is TGTGCCAGCAGTTGGCCGGGACAGGGCGGTGCTTTCTTT.

The V call is TRBV7-8, the J call TRBJ2-3; D gene uncertain. The germline gives CDR1 SGHVS, CDR2 FQNEAQ. V was trimmed by 6 bases and J by 0 bases, leaving 10 bases between them. The CDR3 has 14 residues. CDR3: CASSFMASTDTQYF. The CDR3 region has the DNA TGTGCCAGCAGTTTCATGGCTAGCACAGATACGCAGTATTTT.

This clonotype has a count of ten or more. The rearrangement joins TRBV3-1 to TRBJ1-2; weak D call: TRBD1 (6 bases). The CDR3 spans 12 residues. Trimming removed 0 bases from V and 14 bases from J, with 13 bases in between. The V gene's germline CDR1 is LGHDT and CDR2 YNNKEL (reference sequence). The CDR3 is CASSQDTGLKTF. CDR3 coding DNA: TGTGCCAGCAGCCAAGACACAGGGCTAAAGACCTTC.

The chain employs TRBV5-1 and TRBJ1-4, with D uncertain. Trimming removed 2 bases at V and 3 bases at J, with 26 bases between. This CDR3 is built from 20 residues. Germline V CDR1 and CDR2: SGHRS, YFSETQ. For the CDR3, the DNA is TGCGCCAGCAGCTTTACCCCTGCGGGGTTGAGGACTGAAGCTAATGAAAAACTGTTTTTT. Its translation is CASSFTPAGLRTEANEKLFF.

The V and J genes are TRBV6-1 and TRBJ1-1; the match to TRBD1 covers 7 bases. This CDR3 has 15 residues. Germline V gene lookup returns CDR1 MNHNS and CDR2 SASEGT. V was clipped by 6 bases and J by 2 bases; unmatched bases: 9. The chain's CDR3 is CASRKQGRVNTEAFF. DNA of the CDR3: TGTGCCAGCAGGAAACAGGGGAGGGTCAACACTGAAGCTTTCTTT.

The rearrangement uses TRBV12-3 or TRBV12-4 and TRBJ1-6; TRBD1 agrees at 7 bases. There are 14 residues in the CDR3. Trimming removed 3 bases from V and 9 bases from J; junction bases left unmatched: 5. In DNA, the CDR3 is TGTGCCAGCAGTTTCGGACAGGTCGGTTCACCCCTCCACTTT. It specifies CASSFGQVGSPLHF.

This clonotype showed up many times. One end of the junction does not line up with germline, which may come from a read error. The chain carries TRBV5-8 and TRBJ2-7; D is undetermined. The CDR3 sequence is 10 residues long. The germline CDR1 and CDR2 sequences are SGHTS and YDEGEE. The CDR3 DNA reads TGTGCCAGCAGCCCCTTTGAGCAGAACTTC. It is translated as CASSPFEQNF.

This clonotype was seen repeatedly, ten times or more. The chain carries TRBV6-1 and TRBJ2-7, with D hard to call. Trimming pared 2 bases from V and 7 bases from J, leaving 6 bases between. Germline V gives CDR1 MNHNS, CDR2 SASEGT. The CDR3 has 11 amino acids. CDR3 DNA sequence: TGTGCCAGCAGTGAAATGGGGGAGCAGTACTTC. Translating it yields CASSEMGEQYF.

V and J are TRBV15 and TRBJ2-6; TRBD1 is a possible D gene (5 bases). Germline V gene sequence: CDR1 LNHNV, CDR2 YYDKDF (reference sequence). CDR3 length: 17 residues. Trimming took off 3 bases at V and 0 bases at J, with 12 bases between the two ends. CDR3 nucleotide sequence: TGTGCCACCAGCAGCCTTAGGGGTATCTCTGGGGCCAACGTCCTGACTTTC. Translation gives CATSSLRGISGANVLTF. The complete variable domain, with remaining parts taken from reference TRBV15 and TRBJ2-6, reads DAMVIQNPRYQVTQFGKPVTLSCSQTLNHNVMYWYQQKSSQAPKLLFHYYDKDFNNEADTPDNFQSRRPNTSFCFLDIRSPGLGDTAMYLCATSSLRGISGANVLTFGAGSRLTVL.

Of note for this clonotype: A single base separates this from a much larger clone, so it may be a read error. This chain connects TRBV5-6 to TRBJ1-2, with unresolved D. Trimming shortened V by 7 bases and J by 5 bases, and 12 bases separated the two germline ends. In germline, CDR1 is SGHDT, CDR2 YYEEEE. The CDR3 contains 12 residues. The CDR3 nucleotides read TGTGCCAGCGGCAAAACAGATTATGGCTACACCTTC. Protein sequence: CASGKTDYGYTF.